This is a list of T cell receptor beta chains from one sample in a study of blood T cell repertoires in COVID-19. Sequencing used immunoSEQ multiplex PCR; TCRdb keeps in-frame clones, though not all of them. The sample lists tens of thousands of clones, over 75% seen once, with around 30% in the top ten. The sequenced sample consisted of peripheral blood. The receptors stem from a woman at least 80 years old with active or convalescent COVID-19. Both conserved end residues are part of each CDR3. Each record gives: D gene, J gene, V gene, clone size, CDR3 DNA, CDR3 protein. A D gene is named only where the DNA matches it firmly. Only part of the rows carry a size: once, few, many, or a class if the clone is expanded.

d_call: .
j_call: TRBJ1-5
v_call: TRBV7-2
clone_size: few
cdr3_nt: TGTGCCAGCAGCTTAGGGGGGCAAGGACAGCCCCAGCATTTT
cdr3_aa: CASSLGGQGQPQHF

d_call: .
j_call: TRBJ2-5
v_call: TRBV2
clone_size: .
cdr3_nt: TGTGCCGGAAACAGGGAAGAGACCCAGTACTTC
cdr3_aa: CAGNREETQYF

d_call: .
j_call: TRBJ1-3
v_call: TRBV4-3
clone_size: .
cdr3_nt: TGCGCCAGCAGCCAAGATCCAGCAGGGCGCTCTGGAAACACCATATATTTT
cdr3_aa: CASSQDPAGRSGNTIYF

d_call: .
j_call: TRBJ1-2
v_call: TRBV30
clone_size: .
cdr3_nt: TGTGCCTGGAGGATTGACAAGGGGGAAGGAGTTGGCTACACCTTC
cdr3_aa: CAWRIDKGEGVGYTF

d_call: TRBD2
j_call: TRBJ2-2
v_call: TRBV6-5
clone_size: .
cdr3_nt: TGTGCCAGCTCTAGCGGGGGGGCCCGTACCGGGGAGCTGTTTTTT
cdr3_aa: CASSSGGARTGELFF

d_call: .
j_call: TRBJ1-4
v_call: TRBV30
clone_size: few
cdr3_nt: TGTGCCTGGAGTCCGGCTAATGAAAAACTGTTTTTT
cdr3_aa: CAWSPANEKLFF

d_call: .
j_call: TRBJ2-1
v_call: TRBV10-1
clone_size: .
cdr3_nt: TGCGCCAGCAGTGAGTGGGCTAGCAGCTCCTACAATGAGCAGTTCTTC
cdr3_aa: CASSEWASSSYNEQFF

d_call: .
j_call: TRBJ2-5
v_call: TRBV6-2/TRBV6-3
clone_size: .
cdr3_nt: TGTGCCAGCAGTTTCGGAGGTAGCAGGAAGACCCAGTACTTC
cdr3_aa: CASSFGGSRKTQYF

d_call: TRBD1
j_call: TRBJ1-2
v_call: TRBV5-1
clone_size: .
cdr3_nt: TGCGCCAGCAGCCTTTACGGGACAGGGTTTGGCTACACCTTC
cdr3_aa: CASSLYGTGFGYTF

d_call: TRBD1
j_call: TRBJ1-5
v_call: TRBV5-1
clone_size: .
cdr3_nt: TGCGCCAGCGGCCCAAACGAAAAGGGACAGTCAAATCAGCCCCAGCATTTT
cdr3_aa: CASGPNEKGQSNQPQHF

d_call: .
j_call: TRBJ2-4
v_call: TRBV7-2
clone_size: .
cdr3_nt: TGTGCCAGCAGCTCACCTCAGCCGGGACTGAAAAACATTCAGTACTTC
cdr3_aa: CASSSPQPGLKNIQYF

d_call: TRBD1
j_call: TRBJ1-2
v_call: TRBV13
clone_size: .
cdr3_nt: TGTGCCAGCAGCTCAGGGGACAGGGGGATAGGTGGCTACACCTTC
cdr3_aa: CASSSGDRGIGGYTF

d_call: .
j_call: TRBJ2-4
v_call: TRBV7-2
clone_size: .
cdr3_nt: TGTGCCAGCAGCTCAGGGCCAGAAGGAAACATTCAGTACTTC
cdr3_aa: CASSSGPEGNIQYF

d_call: TRBD1
j_call: TRBJ1-5
v_call: TRBV15
clone_size: .
cdr3_nt: TGTGCCACCAGCAGAGAGACCAGGGGGGAAGGGCAGCCCCAGCATTTT
cdr3_aa: CATSRETRGEGQPQHF

d_call: .
j_call: TRBJ1-6
v_call: TRBV6-5
clone_size: .
cdr3_nt: TGTGCCAGCAGTCCGGGGGGCAATTCACCCCTCCACTTT
cdr3_aa: CASSPGGNSPLHF

d_call: TRBD2
j_call: TRBJ2-1
v_call: TRBV27
clone_size: few
cdr3_nt: TGTGCCAGCAGTTTAGTTCTAGCGGGGGGGCCGTTCGATGAGCAGTTCTTC
cdr3_aa: CASSLVLAGGPFDEQFF

d_call: .
j_call: TRBJ1-1
v_call: TRBV28
clone_size: .
cdr3_nt: TGTGCCAGCAGTTTAAGTTTGAGGGCTTTCTTT
cdr3_aa: CASSLSLRAFF

d_call: TRBD1
j_call: TRBJ2-3
v_call: TRBV7-8
clone_size: .
cdr3_nt: TGTGCCAGCAGCCGAACCGGGACAGGGAGCACAGATACGCAGTATTTT
cdr3_aa: CASSRTGTGSTDTQYF

d_call: TRBD1
j_call: TRBJ1-1
v_call: TRBV10-3
clone_size: .
cdr3_nt: TGTGCCATCAGACAGACAGGGGGGAACACTGAAGCTTTCTTT
cdr3_aa: CAIRQTGGNTEAFF

d_call: TRBD1
j_call: TRBJ1-1
v_call: TRBV9
clone_size: .
cdr3_nt: TGTGCCAGCAGCCAAAGACAGGGCGTAATCACTGAAGCTTTCTTT
cdr3_aa: CASSQRQGVITEAFF

d_call: .
j_call: TRBJ2-7
v_call: TRBV7-5
clone_size: .
cdr3_nt: TGTGCCAGAAGCCCTCCGGGACAGGGGGCCCACGAGCAGTACTTC
cdr3_aa: CARSPPGQGAHEQYF

d_call: TRBD1
j_call: TRBJ1-1
v_call: TRBV29-1
clone_size: .
cdr3_nt: TGCAGCGGACGACAGGGTCAACAGATCGTCGCTGAAGCTTTCTTT
cdr3_aa: CSGRQGQQIVAEAFF

d_call: .
j_call: TRBJ1-6
v_call: TRBV4-3
clone_size: .
cdr3_nt: TGCGCCAGCAACCTACAGGCTTTTAATTCACCCCTCCACTTT
cdr3_aa: CASNLQAFNSPLHF

d_call: TRBD1
j_call: TRBJ1-1
v_call: TRBV7-2
clone_size: once
cdr3_nt: TGTGCCAGCAGCTTAGGGAGGACAGGGCGAGTGGAAGCTTTCTTT
cdr3_aa: CASSLGRTGRVEAFF

d_call: .
j_call: TRBJ2-7
v_call: TRBV5-6
clone_size: .
cdr3_nt: TGTGCCAGCAGTAACAGCTACGAGCAGTACTTC
cdr3_aa: CASSNSYEQYF

d_call: TRBD2
j_call: TRBJ2-7
v_call: TRBV3-1/TRBV3-2
clone_size: .
cdr3_nt: TGTGCCAGCAGCCAAGATGGGTCAGCTAGCGGGTACGAGCAGTACTTC
cdr3_aa: CASSQDGSASGYEQYF

d_call: TRBD1
j_call: TRBJ1-1
v_call: TRBV12-5
clone_size: .
cdr3_nt: TGTGCTAGTGGTTTGAAGACAGGGAATAGGGTGGAAGCTTTCTTT
cdr3_aa: CASGLKTGNRVEAFF

d_call: .
j_call: TRBJ1-1
v_call: TRBV12-3/TRBV12-4
clone_size: .
cdr3_nt: TGTGCCAGCAGTTATTTGGAGTCCACTGAAGCTTTCTTT
cdr3_aa: CASSYLESTEAFF

d_call: TRBD1
j_call: TRBJ2-2
v_call: TRBV20-1
clone_size: .
cdr3_nt: TGCAGTGCTAGTAACAGGGGAGACACCGGGGAGCTGTTTTTT
cdr3_aa: CSASNRGDTGELFF

d_call: .
j_call: TRBJ1-5
v_call: TRBV6-1
clone_size: .
cdr3_nt: TGTGCCAGCAGTGACGGCGCGGTCCCCAATCAGCCCCAGCATTTT
cdr3_aa: CASSDGAVPNQPQHF

d_call: TRBD1
j_call: TRBJ2-5
v_call: TRBV6-5
clone_size: .
cdr3_nt: TGTGCCAGCAGCGACGGGGGGACAGGGGGTTACTTC
cdr3_aa: CASSDGGTGGYF

d_call: .
j_call: TRBJ2-1
v_call: TRBV25-1
clone_size: .
cdr3_nt: TGTGCCAGCAGTGAATCCGGTGTTCGAGGGCAAGTAAGGCAGTTCTTC
cdr3_aa: CASSESGVRGQVRQFF

d_call: TRBD2
j_call: TRBJ2-3
v_call: TRBV5-8
clone_size: .
cdr3_nt: TGTGCCAGCAGCTTGGATTGGCGGGGGGGGTCTACGCAGTATTTT
cdr3_aa: CASSLDWRGGSTQYF

d_call: TRBD1
j_call: TRBJ1-6
v_call: TRBV11-2
clone_size: .
cdr3_nt: TGTGCCAGCAGGTATTCACAGGGGGCGAACGATTCACCCCTCCACTTT
cdr3_aa: CASRYSQGANDSPLHF

d_call: .
j_call: TRBJ2-1
v_call: TRBV9
clone_size: .
cdr3_nt: TGTGCCAGCAGCGTAGGGGGGACTTTTCCTTACAATGAGCAGTTCTTC
cdr3_aa: CASSVGGTFPYNEQFF

d_call: .
j_call: TRBJ1-4
v_call: TRBV7-2
clone_size: .
cdr3_nt: TGTGCCAGCAGCTTAGACACGGGTGAAAAACTGTTTTTT
cdr3_aa: CASSLDTGEKLFF

d_call: .
j_call: TRBJ2-1
v_call: TRBV4-3
clone_size: .
cdr3_nt: TGCGCCAGCAGCCAAGACGGGGATTCGCGGGCAGGCACCCTCTTC
cdr3_aa: CASSQDGDSRAGTLF

d_call: .
j_call: TRBJ1-2
v_call: TRBV12-5
clone_size: once
cdr3_nt: TGTGCTAGTGGTGAACAGGCGACCTATGGCTACACCTTC
cdr3_aa: CASGEQATYGYTF

d_call: TRBD1
j_call: TRBJ1-4
v_call: TRBV7-2
clone_size: .
cdr3_nt: TGTGCCAGCAGCCCCGGGACAGGCAATGAAAAACTGTTTTTT
cdr3_aa: CASSPGTGNEKLFF

d_call: .
j_call: TRBJ2-7
v_call: TRBV6-5
clone_size: once
cdr3_nt: TGTGCCAGCACGGGGAGCTTCTACGAGCAGTACTTC
cdr3_aa: CASTGSFYEQYF

d_call: TRBD1
j_call: TRBJ1-1
v_call: TRBV27
clone_size: .
cdr3_nt: TGTGCCAGCAGTTTGGACAGGACGAACACTGAAGCTTTCTTT
cdr3_aa: CASSLDRTNTEAFF

d_call: TRBD1
j_call: TRBJ1-4
v_call: TRBV19
clone_size: once
cdr3_nt: TGTGCCAGTAGTGGCGGGACAGCCGGTAATGAAAAACTGTTTTTT
cdr3_aa: CASSGGTAGNEKLFF

d_call: TRBD1
j_call: TRBJ1-4
v_call: TRBV13
clone_size: .
cdr3_nt: TGTGCCAGCAGCTTCGACAGGGCAGAAAAACTGTTTTTT
cdr3_aa: CASSFDRAEKLFF

d_call: TRBD2
j_call: TRBJ2-1
v_call: TRBV28
clone_size: .
cdr3_nt: TGTGCCAGCAGTTCAGGCGGGGGGCCGGGAAACAATGAGCAGTTCTTC
cdr3_aa: CASSSGGGPGNNEQFF

d_call: .
j_call: TRBJ2-1
v_call: TRBV19
clone_size: once
cdr3_nt: TGTGCCAGTAGGAATCTAGGGGGTCCCGAGCAGTTCTTC
cdr3_aa: CASRNLGGPEQFF

d_call: TRBD1
j_call: TRBJ1-6
v_call: TRBV5-4
clone_size: .
cdr3_nt: TGTGCCAGCACCTCCGGACAGGGAACTTCTTATTCACCCCTCCACTTT
cdr3_aa: CASTSGQGTSYSPLHF

d_call: .
j_call: TRBJ1-1
v_call: TRBV9
clone_size: once
cdr3_nt: TGTGCCAGCAGCCGACAGCCGTTGAACACTGAAGCTTTCTTT
cdr3_aa: CASSRQPLNTEAFF

d_call: .
j_call: TRBJ1-4
v_call: TRBV18
clone_size: once
cdr3_nt: TGTGCCAGCTCACCAGGAGTTGGAGAAAAACTGTTTTTT
cdr3_aa: CASSPGVGEKLFF

d_call: TRBD2
j_call: TRBJ2-3
v_call: TRBV29-1
clone_size: .
cdr3_nt: TGCAGCGTTACTAGCGGGGGAGGCACAGATACGCAGTATTTT
cdr3_aa: CSVTSGGGTDTQYF

d_call: .
j_call: TRBJ2-7
v_call: TRBV4-3
clone_size: .
cdr3_nt: TGCGCCAGCAGCCAAGATCCTCGCTCCTACGAGCAGTACTTC
cdr3_aa: CASSQDPRSYEQYF

d_call: .
j_call: TRBJ1-1
v_call: TRBV7-2
clone_size: .
cdr3_nt: TGTGCCAGCAGCTTCCTACCTCACACTGAAGCTTTCTTT
cdr3_aa: CASSFLPHTEAFF

d_call: TRBD2
j_call: TRBJ2-7
v_call: TRBV6-5
clone_size: few
cdr3_nt: TGTGCCAGCCTAAATAAGAACGGGGGGGAGCAGTACTTC
cdr3_aa: CASLNKNGGEQYF